This section outlines one T cell receptor (beta chain) sequence together with its context. Its antigen is currently unknown. Sequenced by immunoSEQ multiplex PCR; TCRdb stores in-frame clones only, minus some. The data show some 110,000 clones, roughly 84% seen once. The CDR3 length is 14 residues. Trimming stripped 0 bases from V and 2 bases from J, with 8 bases between. CDR1 SGHTS and CDR2 YDEGEE come from the germline V gene. These data belong to a study of T cell responses to AZD1222 COVID-19 vaccine. Whole-study context: Pooling was applied to second doses at about 4 or about 12 weeks. Study-level points and caveats: Donors were largely white British and mainly female; clonal diversity was possibly underestimated.

The source is an adult in good health. The sample in question was peripheral blood, obtained on day 0 of AZD1222 vaccination. This chain connects TRBV5-8 to TRBJ2-5; D is undetermined. The CDR3 loop is CASSLGWRQETQYF. The DNA of the CDR3 is TGTGCCAGCAGCTTGGGATGGCGGCAAGAGACCCAGTACTTC.